The source of this TCR beta chain is a study of beta chain bispecific antibodies for T cell cancers. Ten or more counts support this clonotype. The antigen remains unidentified. Findings and limits, study-wide: Most targeted TRBV signal came from the leukemia cell line cells, not normal T cells.

Expansion lasted 2 to 4 days, with either anti-CD3 antibody OKT3 or CD3/CD28 beads. TCRdb called the 5' RACE reads again in MiXCR, with one record for every CDR3 protein. The sample lists about 20,000 distinct CDR3 sequences; approximately 2.4% were seen once. The CDR3 extends over 10 amino acids. Trimming stripped 10 bases from V and 6 bases from J, with 9 bases between. This TCR was sampled from a human donor in good health. Some clones in this sample may be carry-over from other donors' samples. The chain couples TRBV12-3 or TRBV12-4 to TRBJ1-2, with no clear D. Sequencing was carried out using healthy donor T cells cultured with leukemia cells. CDR3 in DNA: TGTGCCACTCTCTACGATGGCTACACCTTC. Translating gives CATLYDGYTF.